This T cell receptor beta chain was found in a study of blood T cell repertoires in COVID-19. Turning to the study itself: Acute-phase and convalescent COVID-19 samples originated in the United States, Italy and Spain.

Germline loops: CDR1 MNHEY, CDR2 SVGEGT. With 5 bases removed from V and 0 bases from J, the gap between germline ends came to 17 bases. This CDR3 spans 16 amino acids. Original analysis: Estimation of nucleated cell counts relied on the amplification of reference gene primers. Profiling relied on immunoSEQ multiplex PCR, and the TCRdb table lists in-frame clones only, not all of them. V and J calls plus clone size are reproduced from that table; the DNA served to infer D and trimming. The sample lists about 110,000 clones, around 82% seen once, with around 4.2% in the top ten. Material: peripheral blood. V gene TRBV6-2 or TRBV6-3 combines with J gene TRBJ2-7, with D tentatively TRBD2 (6 bases). The sequence came from a human donor in a cohort sampled during active or convalescent COVID-19. CDR3: CASSTPGLASSYEQYF. CDR3 bases: TGTGCCAGCAGTACTCCGGGACTGGCTAGCTCCTACGAGCAGTACTTC.